Given below is one T cell receptor (beta chain) in context. This specimen belongs to a study of blood T cell repertoires in COVID-19. Study at large: The cDNA or gDNA used as material had been derived from T cells, B-cell-depleted T cells, or PBMCs.

This CDR3 has 16 amino acids. Germline V gene data show CDR1 as SGHTA and CDR2 as FQGNSA. Trimming cost V 2 bases and J 2 bases; bases outside gene matches: 6. Original processing methods: By means of reference gene primer amplification, nucleated cell counts were estimated. Some clones are missing from TCRdb's copy, which holds only in-frame ones; the method was immunoSEQ multiplex PCR. V and J calls and clone size are copied from that table; D and trimming were computed from the DNA. The data contain fewer than 350,000 clones, approximately 86% of them seen just once; the ten biggest clones take up 9.9%. Seattle participants joined during active infection and were tracked over time.

The J gene is TRBJ2-3, the V gene TRBV7-2, with 8 bases identical to TRBD2. Sequenced material: peripheral blood. The sequence derives from a man younger than 45 with COVID-19, enrolled during active disease. The CDR3 sequence is CASSLQTGGPTDTQYF. The CDR3 nucleotides are TGTGCCAGCAGCTTACAAACGGGAGGGCCCACAGATACGCAGTATTTT.